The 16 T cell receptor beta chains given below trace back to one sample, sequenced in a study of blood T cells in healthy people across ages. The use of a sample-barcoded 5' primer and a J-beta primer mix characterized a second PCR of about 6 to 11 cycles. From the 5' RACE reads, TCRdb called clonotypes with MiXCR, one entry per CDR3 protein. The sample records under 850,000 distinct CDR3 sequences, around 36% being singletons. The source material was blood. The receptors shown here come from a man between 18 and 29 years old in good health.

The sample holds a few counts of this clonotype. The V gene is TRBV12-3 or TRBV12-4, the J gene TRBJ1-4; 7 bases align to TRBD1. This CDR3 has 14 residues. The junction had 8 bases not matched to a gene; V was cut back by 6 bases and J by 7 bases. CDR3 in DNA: TGTGCCAGCAGAAAACAGGGGAGAGGTGAAAAACTGTTTTTT. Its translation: CASRKQGRGEKLFF.

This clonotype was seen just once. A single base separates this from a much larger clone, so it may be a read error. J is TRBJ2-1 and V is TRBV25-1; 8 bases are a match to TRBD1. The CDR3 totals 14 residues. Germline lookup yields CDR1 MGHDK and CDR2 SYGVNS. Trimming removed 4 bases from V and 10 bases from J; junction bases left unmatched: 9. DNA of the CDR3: TGTGCCAGCAGTGGACAACTGCCAGGGGGCGAGCAGTTCTTC. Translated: CASSGQLPGGEQFF.

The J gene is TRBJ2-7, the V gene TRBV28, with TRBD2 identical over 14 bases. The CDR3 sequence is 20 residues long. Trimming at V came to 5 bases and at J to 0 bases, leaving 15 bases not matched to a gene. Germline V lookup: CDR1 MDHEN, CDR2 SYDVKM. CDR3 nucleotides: TGTGCCAGCAGTACCCCCTTATTGACTAGCGGGAGGGAAAGCTCCTACGAGCAGTACTTC. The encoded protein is CASSTPLLTSGRESSYEQYF.

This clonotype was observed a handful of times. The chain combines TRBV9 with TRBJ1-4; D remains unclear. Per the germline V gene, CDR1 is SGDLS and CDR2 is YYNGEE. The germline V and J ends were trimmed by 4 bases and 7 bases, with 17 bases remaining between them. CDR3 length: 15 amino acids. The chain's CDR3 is CASSPTQDSREKLFF. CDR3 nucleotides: TGTGCCAGCAGCCCTACCCAAGATTCACGTGAAAAACTGTTTTTT. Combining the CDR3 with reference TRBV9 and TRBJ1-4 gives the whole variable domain DSGVTQTPKHLITATGQRVTLRCSPRSGDLSVYWYQQSLDQGLQFLIQYYNGEERAKGNILERFSAQQFPDLHSELNLSSLELGDSALYFCASSPTQDSREKLFFGSGTQLSVL.

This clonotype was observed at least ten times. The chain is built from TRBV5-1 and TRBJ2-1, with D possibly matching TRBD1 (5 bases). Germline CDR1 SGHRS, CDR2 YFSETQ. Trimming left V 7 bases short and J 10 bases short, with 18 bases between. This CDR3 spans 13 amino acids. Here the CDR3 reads CASGHVGSVEQFF. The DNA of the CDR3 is TGCGCCAGCGGACACGTAGGGTCGGTGGAGCAGTTCTTC.

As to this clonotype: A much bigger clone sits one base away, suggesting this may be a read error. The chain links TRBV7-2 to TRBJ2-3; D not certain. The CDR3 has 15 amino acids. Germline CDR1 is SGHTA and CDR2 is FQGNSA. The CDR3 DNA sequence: TGTGCCGGCAGCTTAGGCTGGACCGTTAGAGATACGCAGTATTTT. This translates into CAGSLGWTVRDTQYF.

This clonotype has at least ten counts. The CDR3 DNA sequence: TGTGCCAGCGGGTCGCAGGCCTACGAGCAGTACTTC. It is translated as CASGSQAYEQYF. V and J are TRBV12-3 or TRBV12-4 and TRBJ2-7; D gene uncertain. The V end lost 8 bases, the J end lost 2 bases, and 10 bases lay between the germline ends. The CDR3 contains 12 residues.

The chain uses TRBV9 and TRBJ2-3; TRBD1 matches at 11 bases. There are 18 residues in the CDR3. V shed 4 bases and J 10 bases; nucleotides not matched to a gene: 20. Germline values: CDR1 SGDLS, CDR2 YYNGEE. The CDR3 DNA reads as TGTGCCAGCAGCACGTGGACAGGGGGCGATGTTCGGGCTGAACCGCAGTATTTT. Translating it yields CASSTWTGGDVRAEPQYF.

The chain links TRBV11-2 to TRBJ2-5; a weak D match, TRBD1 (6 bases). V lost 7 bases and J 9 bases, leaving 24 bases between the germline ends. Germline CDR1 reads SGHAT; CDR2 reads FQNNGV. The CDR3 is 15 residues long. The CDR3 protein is CASNQDSLRAKAQYF. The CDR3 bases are TGTGCCAGCAACCAGGACAGCCTCAGGGCTAAGGCCCAGTACTTC.

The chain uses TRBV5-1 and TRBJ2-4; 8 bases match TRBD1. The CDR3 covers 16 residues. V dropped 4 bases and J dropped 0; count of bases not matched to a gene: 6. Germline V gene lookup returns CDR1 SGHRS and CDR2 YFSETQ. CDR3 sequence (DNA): TGCGCCAGCAGCCCGGACAGGGATTTAGCCAAAAACATTCAGTACTTC. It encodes CASSPDRDLAKNIQYF.

This CDR3 reads CASSQESGTAYGYTF. CDR3 in DNA: TGTGCCAGCAGCCAAGAATCTGGAACGGCCTATGGCTACACCTTC. The rearrangement joins TRBV14 to TRBJ1-2; D is undetermined. The CDR3 contains 15 residues. Germline assignment: CDR1 SGHDN and CDR2 FVKESK. V was clipped by 0 bases and J by 4 bases, with 12 bases between them. Complete variable domain (other parts from reference TRBV14 and TRBJ1-2): EAGVTQFPSHSVIEKGQTVTLRCDPISGHDNLYWYRRVMGKEIKFLLHFVKESKQDESGMPNNRFLAERTGGTYSTLKVQPAELEDSGVYFCASSQESGTAYGYTFGSGTRLTVV.

Here the CDR3 reads CASSGAPGRAFEQFF. CDR3 sequence (DNA): TGTGCCAGCAGCGGGGCTCCCGGGAGGGCGTTTGAGCAGTTCTTC. The chain couples TRBV28 to TRBJ2-1; 8 bases are a match to TRBD2. This CDR3 comprises 15 residues. Germline lookup yields CDR1 MDHEN and CDR2 SYDVKM. V was pared by 6 bases and J by 9 bases, with 13 bases of the junction left unmatched.

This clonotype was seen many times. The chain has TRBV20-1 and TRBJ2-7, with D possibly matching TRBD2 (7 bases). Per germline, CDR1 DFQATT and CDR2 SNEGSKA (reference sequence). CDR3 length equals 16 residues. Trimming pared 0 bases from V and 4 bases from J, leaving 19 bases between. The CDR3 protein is CSARDPKSGDYYEQYF. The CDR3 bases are TGCAGTGCTAGAGATCCGAAGTCAGGGGACTATTACGAGCAGTACTTC.

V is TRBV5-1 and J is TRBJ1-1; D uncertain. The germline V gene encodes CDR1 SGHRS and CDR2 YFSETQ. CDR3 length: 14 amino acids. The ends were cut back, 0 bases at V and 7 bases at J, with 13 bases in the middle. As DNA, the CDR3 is TGCGCCAGCAGCTTGGATTGGGCGGGAAGTGAAGCTTTCTTT. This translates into CASSLDWAGSEAFF.

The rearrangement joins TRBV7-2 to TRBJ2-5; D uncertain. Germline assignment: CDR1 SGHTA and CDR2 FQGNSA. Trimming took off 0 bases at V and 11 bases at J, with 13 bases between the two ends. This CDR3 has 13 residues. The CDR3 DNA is TGTGCCAGCAGCTTAGCGAATAGCAATGAGCAGTACTTC. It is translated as CASSLANSNEQYF.

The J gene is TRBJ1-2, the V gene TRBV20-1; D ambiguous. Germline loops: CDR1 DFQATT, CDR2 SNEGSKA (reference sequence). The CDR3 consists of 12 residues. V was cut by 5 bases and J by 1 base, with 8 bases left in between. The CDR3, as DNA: TGCAGTGCTCCCGGGGTTAACTATGGCTACACCTTC. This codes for CSAPGVNYGYTF.